This is a list of T cell receptor beta chains from one sample in a study of radiotherapy plus CTLA-4 blockade in lung cancer. Using immunoSEQ multiplex PCR, the repertoire was profiled, and TCRdb retains in-frame clones only, with some absent. The sample records about 73,000 clones, about nine tenths being singletons. The specimen comprised peripheral blood, sampled from a patient treated with radiotherapy plus ipilimumab. The receptors come from a human donor with non-small cell lung cancer that progressed on radiotherapy plus ipilimumab. CDR3s include the opening cysteine and the closing phenylalanine or tryptophan. Fields, in order: J gene, clone size, D gene, V gene, CDR3 protein, CDR3 DNA. D genes are given only for firm matches. Size values are once, few and many counts, or a class for expanded clones, and some rows have none.

J gene: TRBJ1-6; clone size: -; D gene: TRBD1; V gene: TRBV6-6; CDR3 protein: CASSRTGGLDSPLHF; CDR3 DNA: TGTGCCAGCAGTCGGACAGGGGGCTTGGATTCACCCCTCCACTTT
J gene: TRBJ1-5; clone size: -; D gene: TRBD1; V gene: TRBV19; CDR3 protein: CASSETGGANQPQHF; CDR3 DNA: TGTGCCAGTAGTGAGACAGGGGGGGCTAATCAGCCCCAGCATTTT
J gene: TRBJ2-3; clone size: -; D gene: TRBD2; V gene: TRBV6-1; CDR3 protein: CASSARGRASTDTQYF; CDR3 DNA: TGTGCCAGCAGTGCCCGCGGGAGGGCTAGCACAGATACGCAGTATTTT
J gene: TRBJ1-1; clone size: -; D gene: -; V gene: TRBV4-1; CDR3 protein: CASSPSTGTEAFF; CDR3 DNA: TGCGCCAGCAGCCCCTCAACAGGGACTGAAGCTTTCTTT
J gene: TRBJ2-5; clone size: once; D gene: TRBD2; V gene: TRBV5-1; CDR3 protein: CASSSLAGEYETQYF; CDR3 DNA: TGCGCCAGCAGCTCCTTGGCGGGAGAGTACGAGACCCAGTACTTC
J gene: TRBJ1-5; clone size: -; D gene: -; V gene: TRBV28; CDR3 protein: CASSLGNNQPQHF; CDR3 DNA: TGTGCCAGCAGTTTAGGGAACAATCAGCCCCAGCATTTT
J gene: TRBJ1-1; clone size: -; D gene: -; V gene: TRBV7-3; CDR3 protein: CASSPTPQVTEAFF; CDR3 DNA: TGTGCCAGCAGCCCCACACCACAGGTTACTGAAGCTTTCTTT
J gene: TRBJ1-1; clone size: -; D gene: TRBD1; V gene: TRBV29-1; CDR3 protein: CSVPTGLPDTEAFF; CDR3 DNA: TGCAGCGTCCCGACAGGGTTACCGGACACTGAAGCTTTCTTT
J gene: TRBJ2-7; clone size: -; D gene: -; V gene: TRBV28; CDR3 protein: CASSFGTGLGEQYF; CDR3 DNA: TGTGCCAGCAGTTTCGGTACGGGCCTAGGGGAGCAGTACTTC
J gene: TRBJ1-1; clone size: -; D gene: -; V gene: TRBV5-4; CDR3 protein: CASSLMGGAEAFF; CDR3 DNA: TGTGCCAGCAGCTTGATGGGGGGGGCTGAAGCTTTCTTT
J gene: TRBJ1-2; clone size: -; D gene: -; V gene: TRBV28; CDR3 protein: CASSLSRGYGYTF; CDR3 DNA: TGTGCCAGCAGTTTAAGCAGGGGCTATGGCTACACCTTC
J gene: TRBJ1-2; clone size: -; D gene: -; V gene: TRBV6-5; CDR3 protein: CASRSRVYGYTF; CDR3 DNA: TGTGCCAGCAGGAGCCGGGTTTATGGCTACACCTTC
J gene: TRBJ1-5; clone size: -; D gene: -; V gene: TRBV11-2; CDR3 protein: CASSLDLNQPQHF; CDR3 DNA: TGTGCCAGCAGCTTAGATTTAAATCAGCCCCAGCATTTT
J gene: TRBJ2-3; clone size: -; D gene: TRBD2; V gene: TRBV9; CDR3 protein: CASSVSGLAGVDTQYF; CDR3 DNA: TGTGCCAGCAGCGTCTCGGGTTTGGCGGGAGTCGATACGCAGTATTTT
J gene: TRBJ2-3; clone size: -; D gene: -; V gene: TRBV6-1; CDR3 protein: CASSEGDAGIDTQYF; CDR3 DNA: TGTGCCAGCAGTGAAGGGGACGCGGGAATCGATACGCAGTATTTT
J gene: TRBJ2-3; clone size: -; D gene: TRBD2; V gene: TRBV5-1; CDR3 protein: CASSTGTTSTDTQYF; CDR3 DNA: TGCGCCAGCAGCACCGGGACTACGAGCACAGATACGCAGTATTTT
J gene: TRBJ2-7; clone size: -; D gene: -; V gene: TRBV30; CDR3 protein: CAWRMGGWSYEQYF; CDR3 DNA: TGTGCCTGGAGGATGGGGGGCTGGTCATACGAGCAGTACTTC
J gene: TRBJ2-1; clone size: -; D gene: -; V gene: TRBV6-1; CDR3 protein: CASSELASSYNEQFF; CDR3 DNA: TGTGCCAGCAGTGAATTGGCGAGCTCCTACAATGAGCAGTTCTTC
J gene: TRBJ2-5; clone size: -; D gene: TRBD1; V gene: TRBV15; CDR3 protein: CATSRPTGGWETQYF; CDR3 DNA: TGTGCCACCAGCAGACCTACAGGGGGCTGGGAGACCCAGTACTTC
J gene: TRBJ2-1; clone size: -; D gene: TRBD2; V gene: TRBV27; CDR3 protein: CASSSLGLASNEQFF; CDR3 DNA: TGTGCCAGCAGTTCCCTCGGACTAGCGAGTAATGAGCAGTTCTTC
J gene: TRBJ2-5; clone size: -; D gene: -; V gene: TRBV5-6; CDR3 protein: CASSRAGQETQYF; CDR3 DNA: TGTGCCAGCAGCCGGGCGGGCCAAGAGACCCAGTACTTC
J gene: TRBJ1-1; clone size: -; D gene: TRBD1; V gene: TRBV10-3; CDR3 protein: CAISRDRAEAFF; CDR3 DNA: TGTGCCATCAGTCGGGACAGGGCTGAAGCTTTCTTT
J gene: TRBJ2-7; clone size: -; D gene: -; V gene: TRBV7-8; CDR3 protein: CASSFAGSSYEQYF; CDR3 DNA: TGTGCCAGCAGCTTTGCGGGGAGCTCCTACGAGCAGTACTTC
J gene: TRBJ1-2; clone size: -; D gene: -; V gene: TRBV29-1; CDR3 protein: CIVDSSYGYTF; CDR3 DNA: TGCATCGTCGACAGTTCCTATGGCTACACCTTC
J gene: TRBJ2-3; clone size: -; D gene: TRBD2; V gene: TRBV2; CDR3 protein: CASRERGGEVTQYF; CDR3 DNA: TGTGCCAGCAGAGAGCGGGGGGGTGAGGTTACGCAGTATTTT
J gene: TRBJ2-3; clone size: -; D gene: TRBD2; V gene: TRBV9; CDR3 protein: CASSVTSGLTDTQYF; CDR3 DNA: TGTGCCAGCAGCGTGACTAGCGGGCTCACAGATACGCAGTATTTT
J gene: TRBJ2-1; clone size: -; D gene: -; V gene: TRBV15; CDR3 protein: CATSRDFTETSNLGQFF; CDR3 DNA: TGTGCCACCAGCAGAGATTTCACGGAGACTTCCAACCTCGGGCAGTTCTTC
J gene: TRBJ1-5; clone size: -; D gene: -; V gene: TRBV5-1; CDR3 protein: CASSLDGISNQPQHF; CDR3 DNA: TGCGCCAGCAGCTTGGATGGGATTAGCAATCAGCCCCAGCATTTT
J gene: TRBJ1-3; clone size: -; D gene: TRBD1; V gene: TRBV9; CDR3 protein: CASGRDSSGNTIYF; CDR3 DNA: TGTGCCAGCGGCCGGGACAGCTCTGGAAACACCATATATTTT
J gene: TRBJ1-1; clone size: -; D gene: TRBD1; V gene: TRBV10-3; CDR3 protein: CAISHDRGPNTEAFF; CDR3 DNA: TGTGCCATCAGTCACGACAGGGGGCCGAACACTGAAGCTTTCTTT
J gene: TRBJ2-7; clone size: -; D gene: TRBD1; V gene: TRBV5-1; CDR3 protein: CASSLGDRAYEQYF; CDR3 DNA: TGCGCCAGCAGCTTGGGGGACAGGGCGTACGAGCAGTACTTC
J gene: TRBJ2-7; clone size: -; D gene: -; V gene: TRBV6-1; CDR3 protein: CASSVASSYEQYF; CDR3 DNA: TGTGCCAGCAGTGTTGCTAGCTCCTACGAGCAGTACTTC
J gene: TRBJ2-7; clone size: -; D gene: TRBD2; V gene: TRBV7-2; CDR3 protein: CASERASGFHEQYF; CDR3 DNA: TGTGCCAGCGAACGGGCTAGCGGGTTTCACGAGCAGTACTTC
J gene: TRBJ2-1; clone size: -; D gene: -; V gene: TRBV5-1; CDR3 protein: CASSLGLEEQFF; CDR3 DNA: TGCGCCAGCAGCTTGGGTTTGGAGGAGCAGTTCTTC
J gene: TRBJ2-1; clone size: -; D gene: -; V gene: TRBV7-8; CDR3 protein: CASSTRGHHEQFF; CDR3 DNA: TGTGCCAGCAGCACAAGGGGACACCATGAGCAGTTCTTC
J gene: TRBJ1-1; clone size: -; D gene: TRBD1; V gene: TRBV28; CDR3 protein: CASSPMTITGGTEAFF; CDR3 DNA: TGTGCCAGCAGTCCGATGACGATTACAGGGGGCACTGAAGCTTTCTTT
J gene: TRBJ2-7; clone size: -; D gene: -; V gene: TRBV28; CDR3 protein: CASSLRGATLYEQYF; CDR3 DNA: TGTGCCAGCAGTCTTCGGGGGGCGACCCTCTACGAGCAGTACTTC
J gene: TRBJ1-5; clone size: -; D gene: -; V gene: TRBV6-1; CDR3 protein: CASTQGFQPQHF; CDR3 DNA: TGTGCCAGCACTCAGGGTTTTCAGCCCCAGCATTTT
J gene: TRBJ2-7; clone size: -; D gene: -; V gene: TRBV28; CDR3 protein: CASSQLLARGAYEQYF; CDR3 DNA: TGTGCCAGCAGCCAACTACTAGCCAGGGGAGCCTACGAGCAGTACTTC
J gene: TRBJ1-5; clone size: -; D gene: -; V gene: TRBV28; CDR3 protein: CASSFSNRGRNQPQHF; CDR3 DNA: TGTGCCAGCAGTTTCTCTAACCGGGGCCGCAATCAGCCCCAGCATTTT
J gene: TRBJ1-3; clone size: -; D gene: -; V gene: TRBV9; CDR3 protein: CASSAERGGNTIYF; CDR3 DNA: TGTGCCAGCAGCGCTGAGAGGGGTGGAAACACCATATATTTT